This T cell receptor (beta chain) was identified during a study of human versus mouse CDR3 diversity and MHC coevolution. For the study at large: Reportedly, immunoSEQ detects one in 200,000 T cells with minimized PCR bias.

A note on this clone: Its antigen is as yet unknown.

Notes on the study in general: Compared with mice, human CDR3s carried more deletions and insertions on average. Among all groups, most of the three human donors showed least clonal inequality.

Sorting isolated naive CD4 T cells lacking CD45RO and expressing CD62L. The repertoire was sequenced with immunoSEQ multiplex PCR; TCRdb's copy has only in-frame clones and lacks some. The table has tens of thousands of clones, around 94% seen once. The specimen was naive CD4+ T cells from blood. Stated subset: CD45RO-negative CD62L-positive naive CD4 T cells. This receptor was taken from a person aged 55 to 75 in good health.

CDR3 protein: CASSVASGQGANEQFF. Here the CDR3 DNA reads TGTGCCAGCAGCGTAGCCAGCGGACAGGGGGCTAATGAGCAGTTCTTC. The chain uses TRBV9 and TRBJ2-1, with 11 bases that match TRBD1. CDR3 size: 16 residues. Germline CDR1 is SGDLS and CDR2 is YYNGEE. V was pared by 0 bases and J by 7 bases, with 6 bases of the junction left unmatched.